This T cell receptor beta chain was documented in a study of T cell clonality in common variable immunodeficiency. General study points: Repertoire-complication correlations in CVID were limited by patient heterogeneity. TCRbeta clonality was increased in CVID versus healthy controls.

This clone was counted ten times or more. What it binds is unknown. The read comes to an end 3 residues before the CDR3 does, leaving the germline J gene to fill in the end. The CDR3 has 16 amino acids. Germline assignment: CDR1 KGHSH and CDR2 LQKENI. With 3 bases removed from V and 4 bases from J, the gap between germline ends came to 13 bases. Sequencing input was equivalent genomic DNA from CVID and controls. The method was immunoSEQ multiplex PCR; TCRdb's version includes in-frame clones alone and lacks a portion of them. Singletons are absent from the sample, which has approximately 81,000 clones.

V usage is TRBV18 and J usage is TRBJ2-6; possible D gene TRBD2, 6 bases. The source of this sequence is a person between 18 and 69 years old in good health. Material for sequencing was peripheral blood mononuclear cells. CDR3 region: CASSPTGLSGANVLTF. The CDR3 DNA, read in part, is TGTGCCAGCTCACCTACGGGACTTTCCGGGGCCAACGTC.